This TCR beta chain derives from a study of blood T cell repertoires in COVID-19. At the level of the study: Sample material is recorded as cDNA or gDNA derived from T cells, B-cell-depleted T cells, or PBMCs.

Recovery meant two consecutive negative NP/OP PCR tests, professional clearance, or resolved symptoms. The assay was immunoSEQ multiplex PCR, and TCRdb's table has in-frame clones only and misses some. The sample holds nearly 350,000 clones, roughly 84% seen once. The CDR3 runs 15 residues. Germline V gene data show CDR1 as SEHNR and CDR2 as FQNEAQ (reference sequence). The V and J ends lost 4 bases and 2 bases, in that order; junction bases with no gene match: 7. The chain has TRBV7-9 and TRBJ1-2, with 7 bases matching TRBD1. The source is a woman aged 30 to 39 who had recovered from COVID-19. The specimen was PBMCs or T cells enriched from blood (not recorded which). CDR3 sequence (DNA): TGTGCCAGCAGCTCGCCAACGACAGGGAACTATGGCTACACCTTC. Its protein product is CASSSPTTGNYGYTF.